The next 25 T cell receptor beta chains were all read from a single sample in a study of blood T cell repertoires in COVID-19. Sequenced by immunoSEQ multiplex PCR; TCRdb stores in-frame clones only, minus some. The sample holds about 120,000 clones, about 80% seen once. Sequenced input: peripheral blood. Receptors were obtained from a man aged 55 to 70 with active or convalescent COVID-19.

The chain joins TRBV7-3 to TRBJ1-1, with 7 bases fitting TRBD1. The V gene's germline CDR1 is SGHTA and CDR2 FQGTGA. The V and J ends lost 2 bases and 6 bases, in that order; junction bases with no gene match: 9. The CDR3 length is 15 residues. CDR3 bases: TGTGCCAGCAGCTTAGGCCGAGGGACAGCACCTGAAGCTTTCTTT. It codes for CASSLGRGTAPEAFF.

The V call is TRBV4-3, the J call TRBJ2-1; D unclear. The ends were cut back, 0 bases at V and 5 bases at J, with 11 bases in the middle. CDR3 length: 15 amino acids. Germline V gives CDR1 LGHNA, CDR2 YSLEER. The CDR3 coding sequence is TGCGCCAGCAGCCAAGACTCCACTAATAACAATGAGCAGTTCTTC. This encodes CASSQDSTNNNEQFF.

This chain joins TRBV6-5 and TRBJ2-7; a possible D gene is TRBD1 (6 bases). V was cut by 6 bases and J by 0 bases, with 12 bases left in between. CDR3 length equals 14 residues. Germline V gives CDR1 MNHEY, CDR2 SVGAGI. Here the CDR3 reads CASRGGQFSYEQYF. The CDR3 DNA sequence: TGTGCCAGCAGGGGCGGACAGTTCTCCTACGAGCAGTACTTC.

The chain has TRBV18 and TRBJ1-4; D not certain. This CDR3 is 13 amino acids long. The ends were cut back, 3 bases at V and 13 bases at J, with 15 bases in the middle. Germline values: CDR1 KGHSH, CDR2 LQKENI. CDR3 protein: CASSPSDARALFF. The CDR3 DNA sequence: TGTGCCAGCTCACCTTCCGATGCGAGGGCACTGTTTTTT.

The CDR3 loop reads CASSIIPAGSYNEQFF. The CDR3 bases are TGCGCCAGCAGCATAATTCCAGCGGGCTCCTACAATGAGCAGTTCTTC. The chain links TRBV5-1 to TRBJ2-1, with D possibly TRBD2 on 6 matching bases. Germline V gene data show CDR1 as SGHRS and CDR2 as YFSETQ. V dropped 4 bases and J dropped 0 bases, with 14 bases sitting between them. There are 16 residues in the CDR3.

The CDR3, as DNA: TGTGCCAGCAGCTTAGACGCCGCCGTTAGTGGGCAGTACTTC. Protein sequence: CASSLDAAVSGQYF. This chain uses TRBV7-8 with TRBJ2-7; D gene ambiguous. Germline lookup yields CDR1 SGHVS and CDR2 FQNEAQ. The CDR3 extends over 14 amino acids. Trimming took 1 base from V and 9 from J, leaving 16 bases between them.

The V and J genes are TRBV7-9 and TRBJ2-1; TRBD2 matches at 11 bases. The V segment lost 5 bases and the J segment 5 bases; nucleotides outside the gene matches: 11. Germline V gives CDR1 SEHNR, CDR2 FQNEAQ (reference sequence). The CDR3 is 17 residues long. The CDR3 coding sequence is TGTGCCAGCAGCGGGTCGTTTGGGACTAGCGGAAACAATGAGCAGTTCTTC. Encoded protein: CASSGSFGTSGNNEQFF.

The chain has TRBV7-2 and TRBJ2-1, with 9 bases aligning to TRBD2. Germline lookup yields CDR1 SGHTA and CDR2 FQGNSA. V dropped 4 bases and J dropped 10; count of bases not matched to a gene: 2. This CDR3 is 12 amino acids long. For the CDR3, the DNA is TGTGCCAGCAGCTGGCTAGCGGGGGAGCAGTTCTTC. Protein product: CASSWLAGEQFF.

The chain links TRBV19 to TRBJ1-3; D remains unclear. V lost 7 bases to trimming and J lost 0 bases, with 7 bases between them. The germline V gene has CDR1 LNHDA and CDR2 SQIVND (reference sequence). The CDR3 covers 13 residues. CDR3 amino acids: CASNIGSGNTIYF. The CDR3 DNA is TGTGCCAGTAATATCGGCTCTGGAAACACCATATATTTT. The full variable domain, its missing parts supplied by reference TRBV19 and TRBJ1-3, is DGGITQSPKYLFRKEGQNVTLSCEQNLNHDAMYWYRQDPGQGLRLIYYSQIVNDFQKGDIAEGYSVSREKKESFPLTVTSAQKNPTAFYLCASNIGSGNTIYFGEGSWLTVV.

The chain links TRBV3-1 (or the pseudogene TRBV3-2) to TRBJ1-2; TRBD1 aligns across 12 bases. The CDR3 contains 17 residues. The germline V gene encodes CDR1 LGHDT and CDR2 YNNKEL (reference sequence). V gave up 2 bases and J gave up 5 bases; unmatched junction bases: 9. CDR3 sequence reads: CASSQSPGQGAGYGYTF. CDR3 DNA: TGTGCCAGCAGCCAATCCCCGGGACAGGGGGCTGGTTATGGCTACACCTTC.

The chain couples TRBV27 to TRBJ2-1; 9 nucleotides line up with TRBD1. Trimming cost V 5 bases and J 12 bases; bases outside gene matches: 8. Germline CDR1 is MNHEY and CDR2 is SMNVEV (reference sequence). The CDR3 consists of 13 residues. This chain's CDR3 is CASSTWTGAGQFF. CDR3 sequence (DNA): TGTGCCAGCAGTACGTGGACAGGGGCGGGGCAGTTCTTC.

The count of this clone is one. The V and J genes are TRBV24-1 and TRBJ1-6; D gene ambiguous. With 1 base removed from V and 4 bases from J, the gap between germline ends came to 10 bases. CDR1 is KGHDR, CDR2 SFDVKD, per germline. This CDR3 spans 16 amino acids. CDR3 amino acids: CATSDLTDSYNSPLHF. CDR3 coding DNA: TGTGCCACCAGTGATTTAACAGATTCTTATAATTCACCCCTCCACTTT.

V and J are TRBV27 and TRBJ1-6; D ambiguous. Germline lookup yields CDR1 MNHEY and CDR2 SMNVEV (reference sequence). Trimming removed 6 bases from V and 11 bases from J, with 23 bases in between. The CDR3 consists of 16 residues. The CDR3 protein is CASRPSLGELSAPLHF. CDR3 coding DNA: TGTGCCAGCAGGCCCTCCTTGGGTGAACTAAGCGCACCCCTCCACTTT.

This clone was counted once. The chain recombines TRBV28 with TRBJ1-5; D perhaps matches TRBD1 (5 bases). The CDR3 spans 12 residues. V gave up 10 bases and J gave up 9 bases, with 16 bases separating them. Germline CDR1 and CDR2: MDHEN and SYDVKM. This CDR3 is CAIKSTAPPQHF. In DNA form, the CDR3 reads TGTGCCATCAAATCGACAGCCCCGCCCCAGCATTTT.

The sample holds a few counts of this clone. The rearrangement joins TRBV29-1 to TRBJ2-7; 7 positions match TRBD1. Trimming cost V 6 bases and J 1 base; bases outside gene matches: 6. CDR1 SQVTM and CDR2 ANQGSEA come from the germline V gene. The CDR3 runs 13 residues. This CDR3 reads CSVRQGESYEQYF. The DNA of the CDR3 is TGCAGCGTCAGACAGGGTGAGTCCTACGAGCAGTACTTC.

CDR3 in amino acids: CAISEGRKETQYF. CDR3 bases: TGTGCCATCAGTGAGGGGAGGAAAGAGACCCAGTACTTC. The chain combines TRBV10-3 with TRBJ2-5, with D possibly TRBD2 on 6 matching bases. The ends were cut back, 2 bases at V and 3 bases at J, with 7 bases in the middle. Germline V gene lookup returns CDR1 ENHRY and CDR2 SYGVKD. The CDR3 consists of 13 residues.

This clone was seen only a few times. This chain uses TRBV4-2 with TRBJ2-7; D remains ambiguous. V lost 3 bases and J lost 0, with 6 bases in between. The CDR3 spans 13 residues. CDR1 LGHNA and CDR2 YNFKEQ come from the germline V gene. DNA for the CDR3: TGTGCCAGCAGCCAGCCAGGCTCCTACGAGCAGTACTTC. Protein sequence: CASSQPGSYEQYF.

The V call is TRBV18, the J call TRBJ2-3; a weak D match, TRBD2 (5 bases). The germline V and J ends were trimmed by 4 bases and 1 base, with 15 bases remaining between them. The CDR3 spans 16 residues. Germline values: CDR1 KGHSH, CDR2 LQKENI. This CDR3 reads CASSRAKGAGTDTQYF. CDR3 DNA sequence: TGTGCCAGCTCACGGGCGAAGGGAGCTGGCACAGATACGCAGTATTTT.

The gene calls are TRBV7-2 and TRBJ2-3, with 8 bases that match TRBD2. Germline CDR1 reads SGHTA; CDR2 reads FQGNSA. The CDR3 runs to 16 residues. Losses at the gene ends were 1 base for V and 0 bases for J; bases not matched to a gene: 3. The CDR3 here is CASSLGGGRSTDTQYF. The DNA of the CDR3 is TGTGCCAGCAGCTTAGGCGGCGGGAGGAGCACAGATACGCAGTATTTT. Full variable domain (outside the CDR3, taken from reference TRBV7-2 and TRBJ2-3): GAGVSQSPSNKVTEKGKDVELRCDPISGHTALYWYRQSLGQGLEFLIYFQGNSAPDKSGLPSDRFSAERTGGSVSTLTIQRTQQEDSAVYLCASSLGGGRSTDTQYFGPGTRLTVL.

The CDR3 protein is CASAGTSGINEQFF. The CDR3 DNA reads TGTGCCAGCGCCGGGACTAGCGGGATCAATGAGCAGTTCTTC. The rearrangement joins TRBV2 to TRBJ2-1, with 13 bases aligning to TRBD2. The germline V gene has CDR1 SNHLY and CDR2 FYNNEI. After removal of 8 bases from V and 6 bases from J, the junction contained 4 bases not matched to a gene. There are 14 residues in the CDR3.

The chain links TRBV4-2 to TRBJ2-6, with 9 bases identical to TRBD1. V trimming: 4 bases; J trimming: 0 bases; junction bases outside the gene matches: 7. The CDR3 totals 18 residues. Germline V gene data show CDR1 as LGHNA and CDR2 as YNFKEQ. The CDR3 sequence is CASSPRTGVSSGANVLTF. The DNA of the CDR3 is TGTGCCAGCAGCCCCCGGACAGGGGTTAGCTCTGGGGCCAACGTCCTGACTTTC.

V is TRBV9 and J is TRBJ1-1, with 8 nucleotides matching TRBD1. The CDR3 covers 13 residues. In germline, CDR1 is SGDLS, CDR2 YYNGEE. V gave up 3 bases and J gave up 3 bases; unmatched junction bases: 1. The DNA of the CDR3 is TGTGCCAGCAGCGAGACAGGGGACACTGAAGCTTTCTTT. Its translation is CASSETGDTEAFF.

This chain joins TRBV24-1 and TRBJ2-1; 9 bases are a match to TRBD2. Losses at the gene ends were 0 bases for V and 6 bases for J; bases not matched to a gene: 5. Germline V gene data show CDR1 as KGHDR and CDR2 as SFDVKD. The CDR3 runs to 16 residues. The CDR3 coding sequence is TGTGCCACCAGTGATTTGTCGCTAGCGGGAACCAATGAGCAGTTCTTC. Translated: CATSDLSLAGTNEQFF.

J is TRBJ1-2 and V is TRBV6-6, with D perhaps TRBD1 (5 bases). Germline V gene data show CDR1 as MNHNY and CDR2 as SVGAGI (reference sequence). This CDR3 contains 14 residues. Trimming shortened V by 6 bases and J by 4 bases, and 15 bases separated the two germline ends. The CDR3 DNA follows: TGTGCCAGCAGACTAACTCAAGACAGCTATGGCTACACCTTC. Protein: CASRLTQDSYGYTF.

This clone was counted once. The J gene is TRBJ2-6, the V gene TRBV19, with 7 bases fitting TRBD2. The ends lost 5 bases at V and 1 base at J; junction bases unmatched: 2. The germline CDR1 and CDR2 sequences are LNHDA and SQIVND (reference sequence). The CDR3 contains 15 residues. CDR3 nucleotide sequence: TGTGCCAGTAGTTCGGGGGGATCTGGGGCCAACGTCCTGACTTTC. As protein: CASSSGGSGANVLTF.